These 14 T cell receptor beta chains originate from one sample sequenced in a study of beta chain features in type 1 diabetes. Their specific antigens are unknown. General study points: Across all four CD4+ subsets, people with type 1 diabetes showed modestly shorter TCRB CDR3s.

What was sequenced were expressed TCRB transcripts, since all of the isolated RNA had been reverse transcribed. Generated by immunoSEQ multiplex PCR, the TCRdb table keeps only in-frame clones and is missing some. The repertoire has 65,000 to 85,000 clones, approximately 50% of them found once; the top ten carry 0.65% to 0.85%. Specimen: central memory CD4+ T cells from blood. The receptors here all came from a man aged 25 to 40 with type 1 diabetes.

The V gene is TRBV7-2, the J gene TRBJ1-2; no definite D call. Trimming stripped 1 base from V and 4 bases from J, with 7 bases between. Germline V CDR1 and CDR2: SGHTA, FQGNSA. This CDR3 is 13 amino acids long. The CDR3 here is CASSLETGYGYTF. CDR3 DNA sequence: TGTGCCAGCAGCTTAGAGACGGGCTATGGCTACACCTTC. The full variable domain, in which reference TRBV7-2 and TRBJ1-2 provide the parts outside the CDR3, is GAGVSQSPSNKVTEKGKDVELRCDPISGHTALYWYRQSLGQGLEFLIYFQGNSAPDKSGLPSDRFSAERTGGSVSTLTIQRTQQEDSAVYLCASSLETGYGYTFGSGTRLTVV.

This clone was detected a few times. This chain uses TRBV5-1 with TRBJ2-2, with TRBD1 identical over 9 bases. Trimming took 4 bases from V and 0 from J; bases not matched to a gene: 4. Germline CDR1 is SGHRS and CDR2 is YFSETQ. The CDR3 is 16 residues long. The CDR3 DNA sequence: TGCGCCAGCAGCCCCGGGGACAGGGCGAACACCGGGGAGCTGTTTTTT. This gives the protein CASSPGDRANTGELFF.

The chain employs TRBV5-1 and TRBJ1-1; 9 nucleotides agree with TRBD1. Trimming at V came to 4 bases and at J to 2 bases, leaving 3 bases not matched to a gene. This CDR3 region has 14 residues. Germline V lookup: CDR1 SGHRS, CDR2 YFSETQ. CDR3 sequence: CASSGGQGNTEAFF. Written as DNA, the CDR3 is TGCGCCAGCAGCGGGGGACAGGGAAACACTGAAGCTTTCTTT.

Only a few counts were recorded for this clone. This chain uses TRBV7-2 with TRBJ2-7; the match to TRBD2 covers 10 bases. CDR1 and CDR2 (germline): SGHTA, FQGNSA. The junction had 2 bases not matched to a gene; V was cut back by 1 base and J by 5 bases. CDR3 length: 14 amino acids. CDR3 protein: CASSLEREGNEQYF. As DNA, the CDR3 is TGTGCCAGCAGCTTAGAGCGGGAGGGAAACGAGCAGTACTTC.

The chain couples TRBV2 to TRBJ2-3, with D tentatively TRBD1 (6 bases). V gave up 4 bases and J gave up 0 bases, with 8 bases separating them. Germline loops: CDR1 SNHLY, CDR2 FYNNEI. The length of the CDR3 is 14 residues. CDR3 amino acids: CASSATGSTDTQYF. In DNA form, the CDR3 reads TGTGCCAGCAGTGCGACAGGCAGCACAGATACGCAGTATTTT.

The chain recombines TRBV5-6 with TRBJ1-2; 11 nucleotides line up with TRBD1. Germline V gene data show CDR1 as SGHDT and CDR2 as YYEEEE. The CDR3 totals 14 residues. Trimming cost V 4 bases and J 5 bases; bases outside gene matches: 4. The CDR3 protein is CASSPGQGAYGYTF. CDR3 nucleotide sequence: TGTGCCAGCAGCCCTGGACAGGGGGCTTATGGCTACACCTTC. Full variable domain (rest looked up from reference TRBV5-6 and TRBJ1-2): DAGVTQSPTHLIKTRGQQVTLRCSPKSGHDTVSWYQQALGQGPQFIFQYYEEEERQRGNFPDRFSGHQFPNYSSELNVNALLLGDSALYLCASSPGQGAYGYTFGSGTRLTVV.

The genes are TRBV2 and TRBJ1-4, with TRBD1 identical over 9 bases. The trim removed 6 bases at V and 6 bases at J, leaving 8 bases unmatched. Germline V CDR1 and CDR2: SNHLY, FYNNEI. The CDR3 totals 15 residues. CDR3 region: CASRPQGARDEKLFF. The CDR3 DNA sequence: TGTGCCAGCAGGCCACAGGGGGCGCGGGATGAAAAACTGTTTTTT.

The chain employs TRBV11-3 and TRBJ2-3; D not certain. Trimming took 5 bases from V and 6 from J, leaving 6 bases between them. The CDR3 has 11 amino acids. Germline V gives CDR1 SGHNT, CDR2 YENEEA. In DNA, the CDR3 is TGTGCCAGCAGCGATGCGGATACGCAGTATTTT. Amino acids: CASSDADTQYF.

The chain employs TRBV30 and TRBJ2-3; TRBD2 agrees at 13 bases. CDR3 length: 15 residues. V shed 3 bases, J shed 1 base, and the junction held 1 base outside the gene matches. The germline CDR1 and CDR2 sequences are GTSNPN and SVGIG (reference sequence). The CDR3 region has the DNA TGTGCCTGGAGCGGGACTAGCGGGGGCACAGATACGCAGTATTTT. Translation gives CAWSGTSGGTDTQYF.

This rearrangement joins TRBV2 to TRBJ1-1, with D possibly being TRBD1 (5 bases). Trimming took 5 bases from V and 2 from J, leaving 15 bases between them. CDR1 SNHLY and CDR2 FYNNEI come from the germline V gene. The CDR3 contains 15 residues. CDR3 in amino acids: CASSYSQGGNTEAFF. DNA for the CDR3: TGTGCCAGCAGTTACTCTCAGGGTGGAAACACTGAAGCTTTCTTT.

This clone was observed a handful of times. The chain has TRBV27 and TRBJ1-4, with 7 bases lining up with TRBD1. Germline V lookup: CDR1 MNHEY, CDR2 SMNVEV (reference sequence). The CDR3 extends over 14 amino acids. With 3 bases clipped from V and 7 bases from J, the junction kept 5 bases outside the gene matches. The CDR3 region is CASSFQGGGEKLFF. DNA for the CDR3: TGTGCCAGCAGTTTTCAAGGGGGCGGTGAAAAACTGTTTTTT.

CDR3 in DNA: TGTGCCAGCAGCCAAGCTGGAGGGCCGAACACTGAAGCTTTCTTT. Protein product: CASSQAGGPNTEAFF. This chain uses TRBV5-4 with TRBJ1-1; D not resolved. With 4 bases removed from V and 1 base from J, the gap between germline ends came to 14 bases. The CDR3 spans 15 residues. Germline loops: CDR1 SGHNT, CDR2 YYREEE (reference sequence).

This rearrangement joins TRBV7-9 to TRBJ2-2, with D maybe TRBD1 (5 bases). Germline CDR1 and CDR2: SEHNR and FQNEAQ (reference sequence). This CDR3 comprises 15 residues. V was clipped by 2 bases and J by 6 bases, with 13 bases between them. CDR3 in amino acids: CASSLQGPDAGELFF. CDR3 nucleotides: TGTGCCAGCAGCTTACAGGGCCCAGATGCCGGGGAGCTGTTTTTT.

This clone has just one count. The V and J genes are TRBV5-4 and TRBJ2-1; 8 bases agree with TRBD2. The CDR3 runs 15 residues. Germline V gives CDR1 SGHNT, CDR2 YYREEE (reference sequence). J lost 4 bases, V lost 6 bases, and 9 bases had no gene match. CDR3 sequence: CASNTKSGGYNEQFF. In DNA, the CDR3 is TGTGCCAGCAACACCAAGAGCGGGGGATACAATGAGCAGTTCTTC.